This T cell receptor (beta chain) was obtained from a study of control samples from healthy donors and cancer patients (dated by TCRdb to 2018 to 2021). The count of this clone is one. Its specific antigen is unknown. Base-call qualities are not available, and no considerably larger clone is one nucleotide away. Library creation used the immunoSEQ multiplex PCR assay. The source is immuneACCESS, and TCRdb retained only in-frame sequences with V and J called. Part of the clones is not carried over; for the studies checked, unresolved V genes explain less than half of this, and the remainder is unexplained. The sample table shows around 120,000 clones, and roughly 86% are seen once. 2.9% of the sample belongs to the ten largest clones. Measured from the cysteine to the phenylalanine, the CDR3 is 14 residues long. CDR3 DNA only is kept here, 42 bases in frame from base 1. The germline V gene provides CDR1 LGHNA and CDR2 YSLEER. Clipping removes 1 base from V and 3 bases from J, with 2 as the unmatched junction base count.

This chain is built from TRBV4-3 and TRBJ1-1, with 7 junctional bases fitting TRBD1. Input material: blood. The source of this sequence is a man in his sixties in good health. The CDR3 reads as follows: CASSQGDSYTEAFF. The base sequence is TGCGCCAGCAGCCAAGGGGACAGCTACACTGAAGCTTTCTTT.